The clone carrying this TCR beta chain has ten or more counts. Its antigen is unknown. Described time point: healthy volunteer bleed at 6 weeks. Unfractionated whole blood yielded total RNA. The data derive from a study of human T cells and chemical hapten exposure. The wider study: Per-sample variation in TCR yield stemmed mainly from small pooled library volume differences. General study results and limits: TCRs at a frequency above 1 in 1000 stayed unchanged with DPC sensitization.

The library labeled individual cDNA molecules by adding unique molecular identifiers to them. Original handling: TCRs per sample had a median of approximately 88,000 and ranged from roughly 20,000 to 690,600. In TCRdb, the RACE reads were re-called with MiXCR into one record per CDR3 protein. TCRdb, not the authors, supplied the V and J calls. The table has 40,000 to 45,000 distinct CDR3 sequences, roughly 3.5% seen once. This CDR3 is built from 16 residues. From germline, CDR1 is KGHDR and CDR2 SFDVKD. V lost 4 bases, J lost 6 bases, and 11 bases stayed unmatched. This chain joins TRBV24-1 and TRBJ2-1; the match to TRBD1 covers 7 bases. The clonotype was recovered from a human donor in good health. Some clones in this sample may be carry-over from other donors' samples. The sample taken for sequencing was whole blood. As DNA, the CDR3 is TGTGCCACCAGTGACTGGACAGGACACCAGGGCAATGAGCAGTTCTTC. Translation gives CATSDWTGHQGNEQFF.